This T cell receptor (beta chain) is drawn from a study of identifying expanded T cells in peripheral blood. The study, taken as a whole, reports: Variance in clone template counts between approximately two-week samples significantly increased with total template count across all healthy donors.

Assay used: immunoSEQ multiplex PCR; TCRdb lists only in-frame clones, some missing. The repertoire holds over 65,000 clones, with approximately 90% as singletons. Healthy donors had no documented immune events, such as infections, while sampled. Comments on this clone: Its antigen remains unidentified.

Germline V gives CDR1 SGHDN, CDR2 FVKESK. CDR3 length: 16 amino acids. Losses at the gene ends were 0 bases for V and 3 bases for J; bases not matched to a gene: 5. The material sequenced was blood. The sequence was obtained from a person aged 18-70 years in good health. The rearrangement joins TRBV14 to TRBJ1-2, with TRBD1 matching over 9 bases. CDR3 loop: CASSQDPGTGHYGYTF. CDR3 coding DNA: TGTGCCAGCAGCCAAGATCCCGGGACAGGGCACTATGGCTACACCTTC.